Shown below are 28 T cell receptor beta chains from a single sample sequenced in a study of T-cell reconstitution after alpha-beta-depleted transplantation in children. During its preparation, the TCRbeta library received unique molecular identifiers. TCRdb fed the PCR reads into MiXCR, producing one record per CDR3 protein. The sample includes roughly 500,000 distinct CDR3 sequences, over 9.5% of them seen just once. The sample here was PBMCs, taken before TCRalphabeta/CD19-depleted stem cell transplant. These receptors all come from a child aged 2 to 10 with inherited bone marrow failure, due to receive a stem cell transplant.

There are many counts of this clonotype. V and J are TRBV12-3 or TRBV12-4 and TRBJ1-1; D unresolved. The CDR3 contains 13 residues. Trimming stripped 6 bases from V and 2 bases from J, with 10 bases between. CDR3: CASRTTPNTEAFF. CDR3 coding DNA: TGTGCCAGCAGGACGACACCAAACACTGAAGCTTTCTTT.

This clonotype was picked up many times. The chain recombines TRBV6-1 with TRBJ2-1; D perhaps matches TRBD1 (5 bases). The germline gives CDR1 MNHNS, CDR2 SASEGT. Trimming left V 3 bases short and J 6 bases short, with 6 bases between. The CDR3 covers 12 residues. Here the CDR3 reads CASSDRANEQFF. In nucleotides, the CDR3 is TGTGCCAGCAGTGACAGGGCCAATGAGCAGTTCTTC.

V usage is TRBV14 and J usage is TRBJ2-1, with a weak D call TRBD2 (6 bases). This CDR3 region has 17 residues. Trimming took 0 bases from V and 8 from J, leaving 20 bases between them. The germline V gene encodes CDR1 SGHDN and CDR2 FVKESK. The CDR3: CASSQDGRGTGVYEQFF. The CDR3 nucleotides are TGTGCCAGCAGCCAAGACGGCCGGGGAACGGGAGTCTATGAGCAGTTCTTC.

This clonotype occurred many times. V is TRBV19 and J is TRBJ1-1, with D tentatively TRBD1 (5 bases). The V and J ends lost 4 bases and 3 bases respectively, with 9 bases between them. The V gene's germline CDR1 is LNHDA and CDR2 SQIVND (reference sequence). The CDR3 is made up of 13 amino acids. The CDR3 loop is CASSRGADTEAFF. CDR3 sequence (DNA): TGTGCCAGTAGTAGAGGGGCGGACACTGAAGCTTTCTTT.

The genes are TRBV10-2 and TRBJ2-2; D is uncertain. V shed 3 bases and J shed 6 bases, with 5 bases lying between them. CDR1 and CDR2 from the germline V gene are WSHSY and SAAADI. The CDR3 totals 12 residues. The CDR3 spells CASSEVPGELFF. DNA of the CDR3: TGCGCCAGCAGTGAAGTCCCCGGGGAGCTGTTTTTT.

V and J are TRBV19 and TRBJ1-2, with D perhaps matching TRBD1 (5 bases). The length of the CDR3 is 13 residues. The germline CDR1 and CDR2 sequences are LNHDA and SQIVND (reference sequence). The V end lost 5 bases, the J end lost 4 bases, and 11 bases lay between the germline ends. The CDR3 DNA is TGTGCCAGTAGTGAGGGGCCCTTCTATGGCTACACCTTC. This codes for CASSEGPFYGYTF.

Note on this clonotype: At one end the junction does not follow the germline gene, possibly because of a read error. V is TRBV12-3 or TRBV12-4 and J is TRBJ1-3; 7 bases map to TRBD1. There are 19 residues in the CDR3. Here the CDR3 DNA reads TGTGCCAGCAGTTTATCGTTTCTGGGACAGCCTGAGTCTGGAAACATCATATATTTT. Amino acid sequence: CASSLSFLGQPESGNIIYF.

This clonotype was observed at least ten times. The J gene is TRBJ1-5, the V gene TRBV2; a weak D match, TRBD1 (6 bases). Germline V gene sequence: CDR1 SNHLY, CDR2 FYNNEI. This CDR3 spans 14 amino acids. The V gene lost 7 bases and the J gene lost 2 bases, with 12 bases spanning the gap. The CDR3, as DNA: TGTGCCAGCAATAGGGGGGTAGGCAATCAGCCCCAGCATTTT. The encoded protein is CASNRGVGNQPQHF.

The rearrangement uses TRBV9 and TRBJ1-1, with a tentative D call TRBD1 (6 bases). There are 16 residues in the CDR3. The V end was cut by 1 base, the J end by 0 bases, with 13 bases between. CDR1 and CDR2 from the germline V gene are SGDLS and YYNGEE. CDR3 loop: CASSVRDTLLNTEAFF. The CDR3 nucleotides read TGTGCCAGCAGCGTACGGGACACTTTGTTGAACACTGAAGCTTTCTTT.

This clonotype was seen ten or more times. The chain joins TRBV7-9 to TRBJ2-5; 7 bases are a match to TRBD2. Per the germline V gene, CDR1 is SEHNR and CDR2 is FQNEAQ (reference sequence). Trimming cost V 4 bases and J 5 bases; bases outside gene matches: 10. The CDR3 sequence is 15 residues long. DNA for the CDR3: TGTGCCAGCAGCTGGGGCCTTGGCGGGAGCGAGACCCAGTACTTC. Amino acids: CASSWGLGGSETQYF.

This clonotype occurred many times. The rearrangement uses TRBV7-2 and TRBJ1-4, with 10 nucleotides matching TRBD1. CDR1 and CDR2 from the germline V gene are SGHTA and FQGNSA. The CDR3 covers 15 residues. The trim removed 0 bases at V and 7 bases at J, leaving 2 bases unmatched. This chain's CDR3 is CASSLAGTGAEKLFF. Written as DNA, the CDR3 is TGTGCCAGCAGCTTAGCCGGGACAGGGGCTGAAAAACTGTTTTTT.

The table lists this clonotype with many counts. The CDR3 DNA sequence: TGCGCCAGCAGCCTCTCCAATTCCCCAGGGACAGATACGCAGTATTTT. As protein: CASSLSNSPGTDTQYF. The chain has TRBV4-3 and TRBJ2-3; perhaps TRBD1 as D (5 bases). V was shortened by 4 bases and J by 3 bases, with 17 bases between the two germline ends. The CDR3 covers 16 residues. Germline values: CDR1 LGHNA, CDR2 YSLEER.

DNA for the CDR3: TGCGCCAGCAGCGCCGGGACAGCTGATTATGGCTACACCTTC. Protein: CASSAGTADYGYTF. This chain links TRBV10-2 with TRBJ1-2; 7 nucleotides line up with TRBD1. This CDR3 comprises 14 residues. Germline CDR1 reads WSHSY; CDR2 reads SAAADI. Trimming removed 6 bases from V and 5 bases from J; junction bases left unmatched: 9.

This clonotype was seen many times. This sequence joins TRBV5-1 and TRBJ2-7, with D unresolved. The CDR3 loop spans 13 amino acids. The ends were cut back, 3 bases at V and 0 bases at J, with 7 bases in the middle. Germline CDR1 SGHRS, CDR2 YFSETQ. The CDR3 spells CASSSDGSYEQYF. DNA for the CDR3: TGCGCCAGCAGCTCGGACGGCTCCTACGAGCAGTACTTC.

This clonotype was seen ten or more times. The CDR3 DNA sequence: TGCGCCAGCAGCTTAAGACAGGGGCTAAGCTATGGCTACACCTTC. Its protein product is CASSLRQGLSYGYTF. The genes are TRBV5-1 and TRBJ1-2; 8 nucleotides agree with TRBD1. CDR3 size: 15 residues. Germline assignment: CDR1 SGHRS and CDR2 YFSETQ. Losses at the gene ends were 2 bases for V and 4 bases for J; bases not matched to a gene: 7.

This clonotype was observed many times. The rearrangement uses TRBV28 and TRBJ2-7, with 12 bases that match TRBD2. V gave up 6 bases and J gave up 3 bases; unmatched junction bases: 6. This CDR3 is 15 amino acids long. Germline V gene sequence: CDR1 MDHEN, CDR2 SYDVKM. The DNA for the CDR3 is TGTGCCAGCAGGCCCCGACTAGCGGGAGTCTACGAGCAGTACTTC. Translating gives CASRPRLAGVYEQYF.

This clonotype was recorded at least ten times. The V call is TRBV29-1, the J call TRBJ2-7; D perhaps matches TRBD2 (6 bases). CDR1 and CDR2 (germline): SQVTM, ANQGSEA. V lost 7 bases, J lost 6 bases, and 10 bases lay in between. The CDR3 loop spans 10 amino acids. CDR3 in DNA: TGCAGCGGGGGGGAGGCCGAGCAGTACTTC. Translated: CSGGEAEQYF.

This clonotype was picked up many times. The chain joins TRBV7-8 to TRBJ2-1; TRBD2 aligns across 7 bases. From germline, CDR1 is SGHVS and CDR2 FQNEAQ. The junction had 14 bases not matched to a gene; V was cut back by 5 bases and J by 7 bases. The CDR3 sequence is 16 residues long. The CDR3 bases are TGTGCCAGCAGCCGTGTCTGGGGGAGGGCAGAGAATGAGCAGTTCTTC. The encoded protein is CASSRVWGRAENEQFF.

In its sample, this clonotype was seen many times. The V and J genes are TRBV7-8 and TRBJ2-7, with 10 positions matching TRBD1. Germline lookup yields CDR1 SGHVS and CDR2 FQNEAQ. The CDR3 spans 14 residues. The J segment lost 3 bases and the V segment lost 5 bases, leaving 4 bases of the junction unmatched. In nucleotides, the CDR3 is TGTGCCAGCAGCCATGACAGGGGGCTCTACGAGCAGTACTTC. Amino acids: CASSHDRGLYEQYF.

Details on this clonotype: A much bigger clone sits one base away, suggesting this may be a read error. V and J are TRBV12-3 or TRBV12-4 and TRBJ2-7; D is perhaps TRBD1 (6 bases). CDR3 size: 14 residues. The germline V and J ends were trimmed by 5 bases and 4 bases, with 15 bases remaining between them. CDR3 sequence: CASSPWTDGYEQYF. The CDR3 region has the DNA TGTGCCAGCAGTCCTTGGACAGACGGATACGAGCAGTACTTC.

This chain links TRBV27 with TRBJ2-7; TRBD2 agrees at 10 bases. The CDR3 has 15 amino acids. Germline assignment: CDR1 MNHEY and CDR2 SMNVEV (reference sequence). The V and J ends lost 4 bases and 3 bases, in that order; junction bases with no gene match: 6. For the CDR3, the DNA is TGTGCCAGCAGTTGGGTTGCTAGCGGGAGCTACGAGCAGTACTTC. The encoded protein is CASSWVASGSYEQYF.

There are many counts of this clonotype. The V call is TRBV21-1, the J call TRBJ1-1; TRBD1 is the table's D call and was not checked against the DNA. TRBV21-1 is given as a pseudogene. This CDR3 comprises 15 residues. DNA of the CDR3: TGTGCCAGCAGCAAAGGGGGGAACAGGGGGCTGGTAGCTTTCTTT. Amino acid sequence: CASSKGGNRGLVAFF.

The chain joins TRBV5-6 to TRBJ1-1, with D uncertain. This CDR3 has 14 residues. V lost 3 bases to trimming and J lost 9 bases, with 18 bases between them. Per germline, CDR1 SGHDT and CDR2 YYEEEE. CDR3 residues: CASSYDASWVQAFF. The CDR3 DNA is TGTGCCAGCAGCTACGACGCCTCCTGGGTACAAGCTTTCTTT.

In its sample, this clonotype was seen a few times. The genes are TRBV7-9 and TRBJ2-5; TRBD1 aligns across 7 bases. With V trimmed by 5 bases and J by 2 bases, 8 bases remained unmatched. Germline CDR1 reads SEHNR; CDR2 reads FQNEAQ (reference sequence). CDR3 length: 15 amino acids. As DNA, the CDR3 is TGTGCCAGCAGCCCCGCTCTGGGACAGCAAGAGACCCAGTACTTC. It yields the protein CASSPALGQQETQYF.

Concerning this clonotype itself: This may be a read error: a much more frequent sequence differs by one nucleotide. The chain combines TRBV4-2 with TRBJ2-2; 11 nucleotides agree with TRBD1. The CDR3 consists of 17 residues. Per the germline V gene, CDR1 is LGHNA and CDR2 is YNFKEQ. J gave up 4 bases and V 3 bases, and 7 bases lay outside the gene matches. The CDR3 protein is CASSHEDRGRGTGELFF. CDR3 nucleotides: TGTGCCAGCAGCCATGAGGACAGGGGGCGAGGCACCGGGGAGCTGTTTTTT.

This clonotype was detected many times. The chain joins TRBV3-1 to TRBJ1-4; possible D gene TRBD1, 6 bases. Germline values: CDR1 LGHDT, CDR2 YNNKEL (reference sequence). Trimming left V 4 bases short and J 10 bases short, with 10 bases between. The CDR3 extends over 12 amino acids. This CDR3 is CASSLQGRKLFF. For the CDR3, the DNA is TGTGCCAGCAGCCTACAGGGTCGAAAACTGTTTTTT.

This clonotype was observed at least ten times. The chain combines TRBV10-3 with TRBJ1-2; no reliable D call. V was trimmed by 2 bases and J by 4 bases, leaving 11 bases between them. CDR1 is ENHRY, CDR2 SYGVKD, per germline. CDR3 length: 14 amino acids. The DNA for the CDR3 is TGTGCCATCAGTGAGGGATACGGGATCTATGGCTACACCTTC. Translating it yields CAISEGYGIYGYTF.

This clonotype has at least ten counts. This rearrangement joins TRBV7-8 to TRBJ1-3, with 10 positions matching TRBD1. The germline CDR1 and CDR2 sequences are SGHVS and FQNEAQ. This CDR3 spans 18 amino acids. V lost 5 bases to trimming and J lost 3 bases; unmatched junction nucleotides: 13. The DNA of the CDR3 is TGTGCCAGCAGCCACAAGCCAAGGACAGGGGGAAGTGGAAACACCATATATTTT. The encoded protein is CASSHKPRTGGSGNTIYF.